Reported below is one TCR beta chain. Its matching antigen is unknown. Looked up from germline, CDR1 is SEHNR and CDR2 is FQNEAQ (reference sequence). This CDR3 has 14 residues. Trimming left V 4 bases short and J 5 bases short, with 14 bases between. The data originate from a study of T cell responses to AZD1222 COVID-19 vaccine. About the research overall: Second-dose recipients at about 4 or about 12 weeks were treated as one pooled group. Study observations and caveats: Unmutated variant regions are reportedly the target of nearly half of TCRs that are spike-specific. At 160-218 and 743-854, vaccine-associated CD4 TCRs were dominant, and they spanned spike. The donor group comprised mostly white British people and more females; the analysis possibly underestimated clonal diversity.

This table comes from immunoSEQ multiplex PCR, and its TCRdb copy is limited to in-frame clones, with some not included. Among some 160,000 clones, about 90% were seen once, and the ten largest hold around 5.5%. Material: peripheral blood, obtained on day 0 of AZD1222 vaccination. The clonotype was recovered from an adult in good health. The chain recombines TRBV7-9 with TRBJ1-1; D call uncertain. CDR3 protein: CASSSARFKTEAFF. In DNA form, the CDR3 reads TGTGCCAGCAGCTCTGCGCGTTTCAAAACTGAAGCTTTCTTT. The complete variable domain, with remaining parts taken from reference TRBV7-9 and TRBJ1-1, reads DTGVSQNPRHKITKRGQNVTFRCDPISEHNRLYWYRQTLGQGPEFLTYFQNEAQLEKSRLLSDRFSAERPKGSFSTLEIQRTEQGDSAMYLCASSSARFKTEAFFGQGTRLTVV.